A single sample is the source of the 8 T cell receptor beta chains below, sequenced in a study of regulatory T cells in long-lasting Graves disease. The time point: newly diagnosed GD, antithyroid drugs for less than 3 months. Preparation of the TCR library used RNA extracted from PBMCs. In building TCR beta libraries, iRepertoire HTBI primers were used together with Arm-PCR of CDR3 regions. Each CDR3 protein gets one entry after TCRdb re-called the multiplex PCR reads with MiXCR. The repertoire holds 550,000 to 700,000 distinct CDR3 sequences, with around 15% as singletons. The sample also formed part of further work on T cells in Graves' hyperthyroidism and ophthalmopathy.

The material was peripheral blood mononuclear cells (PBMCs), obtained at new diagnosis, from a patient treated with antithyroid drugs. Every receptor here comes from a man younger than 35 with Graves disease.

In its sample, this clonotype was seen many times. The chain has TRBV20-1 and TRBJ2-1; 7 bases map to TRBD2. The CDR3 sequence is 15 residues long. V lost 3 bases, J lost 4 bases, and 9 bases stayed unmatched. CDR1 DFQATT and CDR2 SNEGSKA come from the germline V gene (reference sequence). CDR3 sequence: CSARGGLDQYNEQFF. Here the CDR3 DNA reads TGCAGTGCTAGGGGAGGACTAGACCAATACAATGAGCAGTTCTTC.

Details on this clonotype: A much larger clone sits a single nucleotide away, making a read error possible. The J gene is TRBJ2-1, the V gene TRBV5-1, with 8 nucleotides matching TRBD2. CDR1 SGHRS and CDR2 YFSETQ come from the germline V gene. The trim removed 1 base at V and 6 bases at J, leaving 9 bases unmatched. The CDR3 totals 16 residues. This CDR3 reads CASSLLAGGGCNEQFF. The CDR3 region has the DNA TGCGCCAGCAGCTTGCTCGCGGGGGGAGGCTGCAATGAGCAGTTCTTC. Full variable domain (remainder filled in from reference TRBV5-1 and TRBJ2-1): KAGVTQTPRYLIKTRGQQVTLSCSPISGHRSVSWYQQTPGQGLQFLFEYFSETQRNKGNFPGRFSGRQFSNSRSEMNVSTLELGDSALYLCASSLLAGGGCNEQFFGPGTRLTVL.

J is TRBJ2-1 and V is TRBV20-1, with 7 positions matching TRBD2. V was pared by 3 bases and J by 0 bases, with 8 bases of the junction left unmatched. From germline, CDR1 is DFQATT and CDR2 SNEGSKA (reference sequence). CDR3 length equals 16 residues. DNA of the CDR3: TGCAGTGCTAGTATGGGGGGGATGAGCTCCTACAATGAGCAGTTCTTC. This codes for CSASMGGMSSYNEQFF.

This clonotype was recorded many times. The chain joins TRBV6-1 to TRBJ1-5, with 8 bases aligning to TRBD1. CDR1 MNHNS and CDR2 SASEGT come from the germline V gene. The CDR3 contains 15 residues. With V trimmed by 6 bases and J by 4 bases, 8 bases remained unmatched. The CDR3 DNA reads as TGTGCCAGCAGCTATACCTGGACAGGGAATCAGCCCCAGCATTTT. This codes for CASSYTWTGNQPQHF.

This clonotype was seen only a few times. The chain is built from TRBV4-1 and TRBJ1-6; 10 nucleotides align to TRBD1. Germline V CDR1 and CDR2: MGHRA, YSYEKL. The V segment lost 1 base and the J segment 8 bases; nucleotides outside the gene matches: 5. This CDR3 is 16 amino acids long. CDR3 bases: TGCGCCAGCAGCCAAGGAAGGGACAGGGGTGATTCACCCCTCCACTTT. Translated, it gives CASSQGRDRGDSPLHF.

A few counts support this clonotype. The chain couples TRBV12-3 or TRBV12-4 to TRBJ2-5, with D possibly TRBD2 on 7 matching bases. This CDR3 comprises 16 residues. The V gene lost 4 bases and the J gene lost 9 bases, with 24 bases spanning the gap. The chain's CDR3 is CASSSKGEGLGEAQYF. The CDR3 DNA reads TGTGCCAGCAGTTCTAAGGGGGAGGGCCTAGGGGAGGCCCAGTACTTC.

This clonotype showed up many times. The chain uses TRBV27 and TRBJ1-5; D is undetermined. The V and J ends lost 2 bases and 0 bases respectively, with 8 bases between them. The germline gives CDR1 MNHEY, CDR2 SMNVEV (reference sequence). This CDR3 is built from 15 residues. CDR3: CASSLSLGSNQPQHF. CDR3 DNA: TGTGCCAGCAGTTTAAGTCTCGGTAGCAATCAGCCCCAGCATTTT.

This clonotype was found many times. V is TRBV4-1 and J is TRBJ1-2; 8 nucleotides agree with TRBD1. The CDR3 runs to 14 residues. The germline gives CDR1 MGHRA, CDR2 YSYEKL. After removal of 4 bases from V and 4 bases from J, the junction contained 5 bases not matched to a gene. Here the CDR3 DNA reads TGCGCCAGCAGCCTTCCCGGGACAGGCTATGGCTACACCTTC. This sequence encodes CASSLPGTGYGYTF.